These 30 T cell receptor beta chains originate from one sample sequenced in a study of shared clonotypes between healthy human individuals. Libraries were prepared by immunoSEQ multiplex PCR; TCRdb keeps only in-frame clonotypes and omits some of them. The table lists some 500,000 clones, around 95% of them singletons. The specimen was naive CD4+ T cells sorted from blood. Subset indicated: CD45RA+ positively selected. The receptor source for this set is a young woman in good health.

The CDR3 sequence is CASVRAAYSNQPQHF. Written as DNA, the CDR3 is TGTGCCAGTGTCCGGGCCGCCTATAGCAATCAGCCCCAGCATTTT. The rearrangement links TRBV19 to TRBJ1-5, with unresolved D. V gave up 8 bases and J gave up 0 bases, with 14 bases separating them. Germline V gives CDR1 LNHDA, CDR2 SQIVND (reference sequence). The length of the CDR3 is 15 residues.

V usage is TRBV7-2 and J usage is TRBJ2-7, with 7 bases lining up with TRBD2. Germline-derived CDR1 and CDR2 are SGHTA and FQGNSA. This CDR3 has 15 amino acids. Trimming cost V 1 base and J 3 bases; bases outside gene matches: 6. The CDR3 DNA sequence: TGTGCCAGCAGCTTAGAGCGGGGTGGGCTCTACGAGCAGTACTTC. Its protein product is CASSLERGGLYEQYF.

The DNA for the CDR3 is TGTGCCAGCAGTCTAGGGGTGATGAACACTGAAGCTTTCTTT. This gives the protein CASSLGVMNTEAFF. The chain is built from TRBV6-1 and TRBJ1-1; TRBD1 might be the D (5 bases). This CDR3 is built from 14 residues. Trimming pared 5 bases from V and 0 bases from J, leaving 10 bases between. In germline, CDR1 is MNHNS, CDR2 SASEGT.

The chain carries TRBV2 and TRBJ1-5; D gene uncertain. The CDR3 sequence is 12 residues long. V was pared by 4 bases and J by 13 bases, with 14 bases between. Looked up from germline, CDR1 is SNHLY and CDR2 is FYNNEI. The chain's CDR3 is CASSVGTALQHF. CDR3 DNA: TGTGCCAGCAGTGTTGGCACAGCCTTACAGCATTTT.

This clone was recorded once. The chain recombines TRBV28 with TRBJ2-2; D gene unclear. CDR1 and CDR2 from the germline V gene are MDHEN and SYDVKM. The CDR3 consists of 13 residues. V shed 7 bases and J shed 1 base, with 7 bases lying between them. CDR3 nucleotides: TGTGCCAGCACCCCTCGGAACACCGGGGAGCTGTTTTTT. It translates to CASTPRNTGELFF.

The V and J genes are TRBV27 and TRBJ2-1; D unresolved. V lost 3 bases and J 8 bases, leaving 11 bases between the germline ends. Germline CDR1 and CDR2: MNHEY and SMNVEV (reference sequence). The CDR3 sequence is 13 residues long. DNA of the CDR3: TGTGCCAGCAGTTTGGCTGTTGTGGATGAGCAGTTCTTC. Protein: CASSLAVVDEQFF.

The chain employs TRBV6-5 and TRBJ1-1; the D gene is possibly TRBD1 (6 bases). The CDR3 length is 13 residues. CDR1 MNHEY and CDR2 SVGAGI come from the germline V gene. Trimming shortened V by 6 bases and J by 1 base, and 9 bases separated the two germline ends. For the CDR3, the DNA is TGTGCCAGCAGAGTACAGGGGAACACTGAAGCTTTCTTT. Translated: CASRVQGNTEAFF.

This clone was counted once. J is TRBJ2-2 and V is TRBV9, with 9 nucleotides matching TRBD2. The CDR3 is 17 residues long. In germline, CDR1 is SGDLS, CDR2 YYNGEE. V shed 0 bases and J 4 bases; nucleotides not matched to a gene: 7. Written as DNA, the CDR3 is TGTGCCAGCAGCGTAGAGAGAGGGACTAGCAGCACCGGGGAGCTGTTTTTT. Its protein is CASSVERGTSSTGELFF.

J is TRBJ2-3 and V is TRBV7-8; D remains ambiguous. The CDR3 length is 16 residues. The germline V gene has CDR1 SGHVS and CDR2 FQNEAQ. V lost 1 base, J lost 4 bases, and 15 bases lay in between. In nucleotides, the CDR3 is TGTGCCAGCAGCTTAGGTGGGGTCAGAACCTCAGATACGCAGTATTTT. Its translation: CASSLGGVRTSDTQYF.

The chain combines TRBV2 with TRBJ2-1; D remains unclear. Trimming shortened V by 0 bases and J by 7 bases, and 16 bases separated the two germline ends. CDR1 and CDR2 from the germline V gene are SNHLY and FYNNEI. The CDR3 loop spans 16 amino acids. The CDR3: CASSEAEALAVNEQFF. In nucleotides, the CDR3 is TGTGCCAGCAGTGAAGCGGAAGCTCTCGCCGTAAATGAGCAGTTCTTC.

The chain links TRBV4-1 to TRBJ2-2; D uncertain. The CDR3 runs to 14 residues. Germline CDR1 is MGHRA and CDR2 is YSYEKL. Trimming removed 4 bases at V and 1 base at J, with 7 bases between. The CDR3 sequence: CASSRFENTGELFF. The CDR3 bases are TGCGCCAGCAGCCGCTTCGAGAACACCGGGGAGCTGTTTTTT.

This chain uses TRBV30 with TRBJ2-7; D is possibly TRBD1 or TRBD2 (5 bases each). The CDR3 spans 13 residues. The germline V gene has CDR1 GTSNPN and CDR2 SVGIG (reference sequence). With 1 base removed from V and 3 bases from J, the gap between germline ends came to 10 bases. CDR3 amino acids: CAWSAGTNYEQYF. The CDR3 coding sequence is TGTGCCTGGAGTGCCGGGACGAACTACGAGCAGTACTTC.

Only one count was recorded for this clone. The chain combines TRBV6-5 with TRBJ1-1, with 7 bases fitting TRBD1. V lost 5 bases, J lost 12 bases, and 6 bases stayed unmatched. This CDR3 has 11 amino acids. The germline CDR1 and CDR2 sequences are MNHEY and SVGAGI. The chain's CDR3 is CASSQGGLSFF. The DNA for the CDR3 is TGTGCCAGCAGTCAGGGGGGTCTTTCTTTCTTT.

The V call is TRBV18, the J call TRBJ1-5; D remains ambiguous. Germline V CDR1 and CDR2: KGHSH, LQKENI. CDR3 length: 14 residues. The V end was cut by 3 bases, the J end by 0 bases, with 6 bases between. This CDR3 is CASSPDLSNQPQHF. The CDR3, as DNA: TGTGCCAGCTCACCGGACCTTAGCAATCAGCCCCAGCATTTT.

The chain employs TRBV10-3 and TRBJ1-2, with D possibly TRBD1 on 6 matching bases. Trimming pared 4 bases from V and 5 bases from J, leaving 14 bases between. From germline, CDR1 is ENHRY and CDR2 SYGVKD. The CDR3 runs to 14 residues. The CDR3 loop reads CAISVQGGGYGYTF. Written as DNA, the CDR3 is TGTGCCATCAGTGTACAGGGAGGTGGATATGGCTACACCTTC.

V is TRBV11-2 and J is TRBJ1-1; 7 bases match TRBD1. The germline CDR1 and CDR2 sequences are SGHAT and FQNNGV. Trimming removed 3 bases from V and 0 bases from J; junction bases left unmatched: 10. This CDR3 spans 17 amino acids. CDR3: CASSFTPIRGVNTEAFF. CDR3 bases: TGTGCCAGCAGCTTCACCCCTATCAGGGGGGTGAACACTGAAGCTTTCTTT.

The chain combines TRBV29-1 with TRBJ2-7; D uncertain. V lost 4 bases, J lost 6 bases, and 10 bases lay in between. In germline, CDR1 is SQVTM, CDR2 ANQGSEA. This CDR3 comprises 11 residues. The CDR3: CSVVLLGEQYF. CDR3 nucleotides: TGCAGCGTTGTCCTCCTGGGCGAGCAGTACTTC.

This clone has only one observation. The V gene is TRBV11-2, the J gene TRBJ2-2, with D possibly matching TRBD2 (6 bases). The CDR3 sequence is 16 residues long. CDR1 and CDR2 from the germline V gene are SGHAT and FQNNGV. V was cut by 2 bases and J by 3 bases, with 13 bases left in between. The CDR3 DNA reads TGTGCCAGCAGCTTATTGGAGGGAGTCGACACCGGGGAGCTGTTTTTT. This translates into CASSLLEGVDTGELFF.

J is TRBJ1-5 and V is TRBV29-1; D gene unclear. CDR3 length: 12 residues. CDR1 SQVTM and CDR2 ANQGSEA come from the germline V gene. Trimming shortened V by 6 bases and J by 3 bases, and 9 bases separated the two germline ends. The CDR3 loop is CSVRTPNQPQHF. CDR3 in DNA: TGCAGCGTGAGAACACCCAATCAGCCCCAGCATTTT.

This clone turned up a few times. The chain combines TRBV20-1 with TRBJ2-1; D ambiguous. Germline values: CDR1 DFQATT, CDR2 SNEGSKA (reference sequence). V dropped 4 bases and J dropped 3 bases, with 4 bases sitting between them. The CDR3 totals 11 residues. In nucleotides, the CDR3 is TGCAGTGCTACCTACTACAATGAGCAGTTCTTC. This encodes CSATYYNEQFF.

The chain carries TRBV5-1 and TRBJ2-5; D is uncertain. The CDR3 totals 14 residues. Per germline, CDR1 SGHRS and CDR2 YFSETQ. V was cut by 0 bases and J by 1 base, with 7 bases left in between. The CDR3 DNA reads TGCGCCAGCAGCTTGGATAGGGCCCAAGAGACCCAGTACTTC. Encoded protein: CASSLDRAQETQYF.

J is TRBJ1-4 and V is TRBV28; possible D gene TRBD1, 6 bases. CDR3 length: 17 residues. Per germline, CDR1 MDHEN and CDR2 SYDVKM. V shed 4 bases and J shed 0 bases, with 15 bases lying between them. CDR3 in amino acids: CASSSGTSSATNEKLFF. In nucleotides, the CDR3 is TGTGCCAGCAGTTCCGGGACAAGTAGTGCAACTAATGAAAAACTGTTTTTT.

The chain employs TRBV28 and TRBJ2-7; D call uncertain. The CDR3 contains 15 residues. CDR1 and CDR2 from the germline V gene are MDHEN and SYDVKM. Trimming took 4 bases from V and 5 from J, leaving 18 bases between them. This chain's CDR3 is CASSSPRGPVHEQYF. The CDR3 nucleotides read TGTGCCAGCAGTTCTCCCCGCGGACCCGTCCACGAGCAGTACTTC.

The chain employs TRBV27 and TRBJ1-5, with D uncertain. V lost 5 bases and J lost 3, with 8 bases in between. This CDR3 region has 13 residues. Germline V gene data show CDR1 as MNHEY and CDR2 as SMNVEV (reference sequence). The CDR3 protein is CASSVTPNQPQHF. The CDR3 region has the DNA TGTGCCAGCAGTGTGACACCCAATCAGCCCCAGCATTTT.

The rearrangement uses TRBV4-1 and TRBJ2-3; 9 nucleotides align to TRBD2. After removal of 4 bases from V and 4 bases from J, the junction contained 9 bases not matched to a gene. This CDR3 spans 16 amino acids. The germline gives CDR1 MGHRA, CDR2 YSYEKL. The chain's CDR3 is CASSLRDSGSSDTQYF. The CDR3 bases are TGCGCCAGCAGCCTCCGGGATAGCGGGAGCTCAGATACGCAGTATTTT.

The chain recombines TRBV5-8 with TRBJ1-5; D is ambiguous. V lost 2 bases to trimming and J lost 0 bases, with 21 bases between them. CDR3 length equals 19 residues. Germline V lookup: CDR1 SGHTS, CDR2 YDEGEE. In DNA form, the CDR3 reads TGTGCCAGCAGCTTTATGGACCTTTTCGCGGGTCTTAGCAATCAGCCCCAGCATTTT. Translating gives CASSFMDLFAGLSNQPQHF.

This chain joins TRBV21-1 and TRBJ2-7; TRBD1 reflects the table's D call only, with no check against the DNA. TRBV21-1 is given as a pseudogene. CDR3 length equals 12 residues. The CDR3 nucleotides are TGTGCCAGCCGGCGAGGGGGTCACGAGCAGTACTTC. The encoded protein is CASRRGGHEQYF.

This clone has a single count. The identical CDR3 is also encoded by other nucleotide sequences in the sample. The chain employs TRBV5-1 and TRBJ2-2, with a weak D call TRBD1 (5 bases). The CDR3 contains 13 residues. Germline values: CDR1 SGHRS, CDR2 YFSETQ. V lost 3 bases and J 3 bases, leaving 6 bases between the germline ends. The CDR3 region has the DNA TGCGCCAGCAGCTCGACAGACACCGGGGAGCTGTTTTTT. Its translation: CASSSTDTGELFF.

CDR3 sequence (DNA): TGTGCCAGCAGTGCCCGGGGGGATCAGCCCCAGCATTTT. This codes for CASSARGDQPQHF. The chain couples TRBV6-1 to TRBJ1-5, with D possibly matching TRBD1 (5 bases). The V end lost 4 bases, the J end lost 5 bases, and 9 bases lay between the germline ends. Germline CDR1 reads MNHNS; CDR2 reads SASEGT. This CDR3 spans 13 amino acids.

CDR3 residues: CASSQVSGVTGELFF. CDR3 nucleotides: TGTGCCAGCAGCCAAGTGTCAGGGGTCACCGGGGAGCTGTTTTTT. The chain has TRBV14 and TRBJ2-2; D is possibly TRBD1 (6 bases). The CDR3 is 15 residues long. V gave up 1 base and J gave up 4 bases, with 10 bases separating them. Germline lookup yields CDR1 SGHDN and CDR2 FVKESK.